The 10 T cell receptor beta chains below come from one sample, sequenced in a study of cytomegalovirus exposure and HLA in healthy donors. Profiled with immunoSEQ multiplex PCR; TCRdb holds only in-frame clones, not every one. Of about 360,000 clones listed, about nine tenths are singletons. The material sequenced was PBMCs. Source of these receptors: a young woman in good health and CMV-seronegative.

The rearrangement uses TRBV15 and TRBJ2-2; 10 nucleotides line up with TRBD2. The CDR3 covers 17 residues. Germline CDR1 is LNHNV and CDR2 is YYDKDF (reference sequence). The trim removed 5 bases at V and 6 bases at J, leaving 12 bases unmatched. The CDR3 region has the DNA TGTGCCACCAGCCGAGCGGGGGGGCCGTTCAATCCCGGGGAGCTGTTTTTT. Protein sequence: CATSRAGGPFNPGELFF.

This chain links TRBV27 with TRBJ2-2; 7 bases agree with TRBD1. The junction had 10 bases not matched to a gene; V was cut back by 4 bases and J by 5 bases. This CDR3 comprises 16 residues. CDR1 MNHEY and CDR2 SMNVEV come from the germline V gene (reference sequence). In nucleotides, the CDR3 is TGTGCCAGCAGTTGGGCGGACAGGCCGCAGACCGGGGAGCTGTTTTTT. As protein: CASSWADRPQTGELFF.

The CDR3 region has the DNA TGCAGCGTTGTGACAGGGGGAGTCGGGGAGCTGTTTTTT. Translating it yields CSVVTGGVGELFF. This chain uses TRBV29-1 with TRBJ2-2; 9 bases agree with TRBD1. V gave up 4 bases and J gave up 7 bases; unmatched junction bases: 4. The CDR3 length is 13 residues. The germline V gene encodes CDR1 SQVTM and CDR2 ANQGSEA.

This chain connects TRBV5-1 to TRBJ2-3; possible D gene TRBD1, 6 bases. The V gene's germline CDR1 is SGHRS and CDR2 YFSETQ. The CDR3 runs to 15 residues. V shed 1 base and J shed 0 bases, with 9 bases lying between them. The CDR3 DNA reads TGCGCCAGCAGCTTGTACAGGGCAAGCACAGATACGCAGTATTTT. Translation gives CASSLYRASTDTQYF. Variable domain in full (rest from reference TRBV5-1 and TRBJ2-3): KAGVTQTPRYLIKTRGQQVTLSCSPISGHRSVSWYQQTPGQGLQFLFEYFSETQRNKGNFPGRFSGRQFSNSRSEMNVSTLELGDSALYLCASSLYRASTDTQYFGPGTRLTVL.

The chain joins TRBV7-7 to TRBJ2-7; TRBD1 agrees at 8 bases. Losses at the gene ends were 11 bases for V and 6 bases for J; bases not matched to a gene: 12. The V gene's germline CDR1 is SSHAT and CDR2 FNYEAQ (reference sequence). The CDR3 runs to 13 residues. The chain's CDR3 is CAVGGQGDREQYF. The CDR3 DNA sequence: TGTGCCGTTGGTGGACAGGGTGATCGCGAGCAGTACTTC.

The gene calls are TRBV6-4 and TRBJ1-2; 8 bases are a match to TRBD1. From germline, CDR1 is MRHNA and CDR2 SNTAGT. The CDR3 is made up of 15 amino acids. V lost 0 bases to trimming and J lost 4 bases; unmatched junction nucleotides: 4. CDR3 sequence: CASSDSGQGPYGYTF. CDR3 DNA sequence: TGTGCCAGCAGTGACTCCGGACAGGGCCCCTATGGCTACACCTTC.

This clone was seen only once. V and J are TRBV6-6 and TRBJ2-1; D not resolved. Germline CDR1 reads MNHNY; CDR2 reads SVGAGI (reference sequence). CDR3 size: 13 residues. The V gene lost 2 bases and the J gene lost 3 bases, with 5 bases spanning the gap. This chain's CDR3 is CASSYASYNEQFF. In DNA, the CDR3 is TGTGCCAGCAGTTACGCTAGCTACAATGAGCAGTTCTTC.

V and J are TRBV27 and TRBJ2-1; maybe TRBD1 (5 bases). Germline V gives CDR1 MNHEY, CDR2 SMNVEV (reference sequence). The V end lost 4 bases, the J end lost 9 bases, and 16 bases lay between the germline ends. The CDR3 consists of 14 residues. CDR3 DNA: TGTGCCAGCAGTTGGGTTACCCAGGGTAGTGAGCAGTTCTTC. This translates into CASSWVTQGSEQFF.

The J gene is TRBJ2-3, the V gene TRBV2; TRBD2 aligns across 10 bases. Germline V gives CDR1 SNHLY, CDR2 FYNNEI. The ends lost 11 bases at V and 6 bases at J; junction bases unmatched: 20. This CDR3 spans 17 amino acids. In nucleotides, the CDR3 is TGTGCCGGATTGGGGCTAGCGGGGGCCCGGGGTTCCGATACGCAGTATTTT. Residues: CAGLGLAGARGSDTQYF.

J is TRBJ2-2 and V is TRBV5-1; D call uncertain. The CDR3 covers 16 residues. V was trimmed by 4 bases and J by 1 base, leaving 14 bases between them. The germline V gene has CDR1 SGHRS and CDR2 YFSETQ. The CDR3 sequence: CASSDDEALNTGELFF. The CDR3 bases are TGCGCCAGCAGCGACGACGAGGCCTTGAACACCGGGGAGCTGTTTTTT.